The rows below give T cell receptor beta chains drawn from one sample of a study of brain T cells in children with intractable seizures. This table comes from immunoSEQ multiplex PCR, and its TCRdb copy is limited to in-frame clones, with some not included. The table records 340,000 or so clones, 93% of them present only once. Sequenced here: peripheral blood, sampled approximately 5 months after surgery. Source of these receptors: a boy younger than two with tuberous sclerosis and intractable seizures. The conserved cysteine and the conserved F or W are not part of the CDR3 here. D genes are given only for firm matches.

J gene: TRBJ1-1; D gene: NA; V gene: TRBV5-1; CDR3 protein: ASSGTVNTEAF
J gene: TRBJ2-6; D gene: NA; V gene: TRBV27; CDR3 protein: ASSSGLLESGSNVLT
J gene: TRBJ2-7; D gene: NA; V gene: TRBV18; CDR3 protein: ASSPDNEQY
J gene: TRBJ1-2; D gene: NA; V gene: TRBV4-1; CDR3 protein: ASSQDPLYGYT
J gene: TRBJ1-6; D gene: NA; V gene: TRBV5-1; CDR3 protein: ASSLAENSPLH
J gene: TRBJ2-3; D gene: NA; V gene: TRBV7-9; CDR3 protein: ASSLAGASTDTQY
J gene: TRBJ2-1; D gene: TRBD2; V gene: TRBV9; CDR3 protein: ASSVEARTREEQF
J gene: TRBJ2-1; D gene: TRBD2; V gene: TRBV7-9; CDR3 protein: ASRILGGGRIRNEQF
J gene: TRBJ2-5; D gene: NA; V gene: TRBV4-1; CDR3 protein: ASSQVPSGQETQY
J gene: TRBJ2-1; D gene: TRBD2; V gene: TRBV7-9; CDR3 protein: ASSAPLAESSYNEQF
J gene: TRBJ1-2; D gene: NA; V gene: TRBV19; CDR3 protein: ASSPGPQLYGYT
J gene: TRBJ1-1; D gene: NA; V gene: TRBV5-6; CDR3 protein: ASSAARSLNTEAF
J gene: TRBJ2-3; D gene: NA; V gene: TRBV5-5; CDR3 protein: ASSAFTTDTQY
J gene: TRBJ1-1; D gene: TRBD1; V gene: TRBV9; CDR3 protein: ASSGDRGRRAF